These 5 T cell receptor beta chains were all obtained from the same sample, sequenced in a study of blood T cell repertoires in COVID-19. The protocol was immunoSEQ multiplex PCR, while the TCRdb copy is restricted to in-frame clones and leaves out a portion. Of roughly 250,000 clones in the sample, 70% to 90% were seen once. Sequenced material: peripheral blood. The receptors shown here come from a woman in her forties who had recovered from COVID-19.

J is TRBJ2-7 and V is TRBV10-3; 9 bases are a match to TRBD2. The CDR3 is 14 residues long. Germline V gene data show CDR1 as ENHRY and CDR2 as SYGVKD. V lost 6 bases, J lost 6 bases, and 9 bases stayed unmatched. This CDR3 is CAIRTGTSISEQYF. In nucleotides, the CDR3 is TGTGCCATCAGAACCGGGACTAGCATTTCCGAGCAGTACTTC.

This sequence joins TRBV20-1 and TRBJ2-7, with TRBD1 as a possible D gene (6 bases). The CDR3 extends over 11 amino acids. Trimming left V 2 bases short and J 6 bases short, with 8 bases between. The germline V gene has CDR1 DFQATT and CDR2 SNEGSKA (reference sequence). The CDR3 is CSARTGSEQYF. The CDR3 DNA reads as TGCAGTGCTAGAACAGGGTCCGAGCAGTACTTC.

J is TRBJ2-7 and V is TRBV25-1, with a weak D call TRBD2 (7 bases). The V end was cut by 7 bases, the J end by 7 bases, with 17 bases between. Per the germline V gene, CDR1 is MGHDK and CDR2 is SYGVNS. The CDR3 has 13 residues. In nucleotides, the CDR3 is TGTGCCAGCACTCAAGGGGGGGGTGAAGAGCAGTACTTC. Residues: CASTQGGGEEQYF.

The rearrangement joins TRBV19 to TRBJ1-6; 9 bases align to TRBD1. Trimming cost V 3 bases and J 1 base; bases outside gene matches: 4. This CDR3 comprises 17 residues. The germline V gene encodes CDR1 LNHDA and CDR2 SQIVND (reference sequence). The CDR3 sequence is CASSIRDRVSYNSPLHF. CDR3 in DNA: TGTGCCAGTAGTATCCGGGACAGGGTGTCCTATAATTCACCCCTCCACTTT.

This chain connects TRBV7-2 to TRBJ2-5; D is possibly TRBD2 (5 bases). The CDR3 extends over 15 amino acids. V lost 5 bases and J lost 4, with 17 bases in between. The germline V gene has CDR1 SGHTA and CDR2 FQGNSA. The CDR3 DNA follows: TGTGCCAGCAGCCCTGCCGGGGAAGGAGGAGAGACCCAGTACTTC. Amino acids: CASSPAGEGGETQYF.